These T cell receptor beta chains were read from a single sample in a study of cytomegalovirus exposure and HLA in healthy donors. The method was immunoSEQ multiplex PCR; TCRdb's version includes in-frame clones alone and lacks a portion of them. The table lists 100,000 to 150,000 clones, around three quarters of them singletons. The sequenced sample consisted of PBMCs. The receptors derive from a man aged 25 to 40 in good health and CMV-seronegative. Each CDR3 is given without its conserved first and last residue. Each record gives: CDR3 length, V gene, J gene, CDR3 protein.

len: 10
v_gene: TRBV6-1
j_gene: TRBJ2-2
CDR3aa: ASIVRAGELF

len: 12
v_gene: TRBV7-2
j_gene: TRBJ1-2
CDR3aa: ASSLDTGPYGYT

len: 16
v_gene: TRBV21-1
j_gene: TRBJ2-2
CDR3aa: ASSWRTVEDVRTGELF

len: 10
v_gene: TRBV30
j_gene: TRBJ2-7
CDR3aa: AWKGARYEQY

len: 13
v_gene: TRBV4-1
j_gene: TRBJ1-2
CDR3aa: ASSYHPGSNYGYT

len: 11
v_gene: TRBV6-1
j_gene: TRBJ1-2
CDR3aa: ASSEATGGGYT

len: 11
v_gene: TRBV29-1
j_gene: TRBJ1-1
CDR3aa: SVAGETLGEAF

len: 12
v_gene: TRBV5-1
j_gene: TRBJ2-7
CDR3aa: ASTLVGGNYEQY

len: 13
v_gene: TRBV4-1
j_gene: NA
CDR3aa: ASSQASGGTYEQY

len: 12
v_gene: TRBV19
j_gene: TRBJ1-5
CDR3aa: ASRRTGENQPQH

len: 13
v_gene: TRBV18
j_gene: TRBJ1-5
CDR3aa: ASSLRQGVNQPQH

len: 10
v_gene: TRBV27
j_gene: TRBJ2-2
CDR3aa: ASSRNTGELF

len: 17
v_gene: TRBV19
j_gene: TRBJ2-7
CDR3aa: ASSISRTSGGRSSYEQY

len: 12
v_gene: TRBV7-8
j_gene: TRBJ2-2
CDR3aa: ASSNIQGSGELF

len: 11
v_gene: TRBV2
j_gene: TRBJ2-7
CDR3aa: ASSFQGDYEQY

len: 11
v_gene: TRBV14
j_gene: TRBJ1-1
CDR3aa: ASSYYRGTEAF

len: 13
v_gene: TRBV5-1
j_gene: TRBJ2-5
CDR3aa: ASSWGSGGKETQY

len: 12
v_gene: TRBV7-9
j_gene: TRBJ1-1
CDR3aa: ASSRGQGLTEAF

len: 11
v_gene: TRBV27
j_gene: TRBJ1-2
CDR3aa: ASSFGGTSGYT

len: 10
v_gene: TRBV6-6
j_gene: TRBJ2-1
CDR3aa: ASRAGGNEQF

len: 12
v_gene: TRBV5-4
j_gene: TRBJ1-1
CDR3aa: ASSSSDRYTEAF

len: 16
v_gene: TRBV25-1
j_gene: TRBJ2-7
CDR3aa: ASSDRGHDEVGSYEQY

len: 13
v_gene: TRBV11-1
j_gene: TRBJ2-3
CDR3aa: ASSLSGGATDTQY

len: 15
v_gene: TRBV4-2
j_gene: TRBJ2-1
CDR3aa: ASSQEGSGGAYDEQF

len: 12
v_gene: TRBV18
j_gene: TRBJ1-1
CDR3aa: ASSRGQGSTEAF

len: 15
v_gene: TRBV27
j_gene: TRBJ2-1
CDR3aa: ASSRMSGRANLAEQF

len: 10
v_gene: TRBV28
j_gene: TRBJ1-2
CDR3aa: ASRNSFYGYT

len: 13
v_gene: TRBV29-1
j_gene: TRBJ2-5
CDR3aa: SVEGTSGATETQY

len: 12
v_gene: TRBV6-6
j_gene: TRBJ2-5
CDR3aa: ASTDTDRGETQY

len: 12
v_gene: TRBV19
j_gene: TRBJ2-1
CDR3aa: ASSRSIQVNEQF

len: 12
v_gene: TRBV7-2
j_gene: TRBJ2-2
CDR3aa: ASSLVTASGELF

len: 12
v_gene: TRBV19
j_gene: TRBJ1-5
CDR3aa: ASSHRDRDQPQH

len: 13
v_gene: TRBV6-1
j_gene: TRBJ1-5
CDR3aa: ASSVDRGRNQPQH

len: 14
v_gene: TRBV19
j_gene: TRBJ2-1
CDR3aa: ASSTTRQGARYEQF

len: 12
v_gene: TRBV5-1
j_gene: TRBJ2-4
CDR3aa: ASSLDRAENIQY

len: 14
v_gene: TRBV19
j_gene: TRBJ1-5
CDR3aa: ASREADYYSNQPQH

len: 11
v_gene: TRBV5-6
j_gene: TRBJ2-5
CDR3aa: ASRGLARETQY

len: 14
v_gene: TRBV19
j_gene: TRBJ2-3
CDR3aa: ASSKPSGINTDTQY

len: 12
v_gene: TRBV7-2
j_gene: TRBJ1-1
CDR3aa: ASSLGQLNTEAF

len: 15
v_gene: TRBV18
j_gene: TRBJ1-5
CDR3aa: ASSRTDRVDSNQPQH

len: 14
v_gene: TRBV5-1
j_gene: TRBJ1-2
CDR3aa: ASSTDRAVQNYGYT

len: 14
v_gene: TRBV28
j_gene: TRBJ2-3
CDR3aa: ASIPLLAGGLDTQY

len: 15
v_gene: TRBV27
j_gene: TRBJ2-6
CDR3aa: ASSFWTGGSGANVLT

len: 10
v_gene: TRBV7-9
j_gene: TRBJ1-4
CDR3aa: ASSVRGEKLF

len: 10
v_gene: TRBV10-3
j_gene: TRBJ2-5
CDR3aa: ATGIRQETQY

len: 14
v_gene: TRBV15
j_gene: TRBJ2-7
CDR3aa: ATRNRPGQPPYEQY

len: 13
v_gene: TRBV4-1
j_gene: TRBJ1-6
CDR3aa: ASSQEDRGTSPLH

len: 14
v_gene: TRBV30
j_gene: TRBJ1-2
CDR3aa: AWSAPGTRVNYGYT

len: 15
v_gene: TRBV7-6
j_gene: TRBJ1-1
CDR3aa: ASSSFVGTASNTEAF

len: 12
v_gene: TRBV29-1
j_gene: TRBJ2-2
CDR3aa: SVGGGKRAGELF

len: 11
v_gene: TRBV28
j_gene: TRBJ2-7
CDR3aa: ASSLSGRDEQY

len: 11
v_gene: TRBV27
j_gene: TRBJ2-1
CDR3aa: ASLGLPNNEQF

len: 13
v_gene: TRBV28
j_gene: TRBJ1-3
CDR3aa: ASSLLGSSGNTIY

len: 12
v_gene: TRBV30
j_gene: TRBJ2-3
CDR3aa: AWSSNSVTDTQY

len: 15
v_gene: TRBV5-1
j_gene: TRBJ1-1
CDR3aa: ASSPLPGQFTNTEAF

len: 13
v_gene: TRBV10-1
j_gene: TRBJ2-2
CDR3aa: ASRVQGAETGELF

len: 12
v_gene: TRBV7-2
j_gene: TRBJ1-4
CDR3aa: ASSPGQNNEKLF

len: 15
v_gene: TRBV5-4
j_gene: TRBJ2-4
CDR3aa: ASSSGGLAGGVGIQY

len: 11
v_gene: TRBV19
j_gene: TRBJ1-1
CDR3aa: ASSRQANTEAF